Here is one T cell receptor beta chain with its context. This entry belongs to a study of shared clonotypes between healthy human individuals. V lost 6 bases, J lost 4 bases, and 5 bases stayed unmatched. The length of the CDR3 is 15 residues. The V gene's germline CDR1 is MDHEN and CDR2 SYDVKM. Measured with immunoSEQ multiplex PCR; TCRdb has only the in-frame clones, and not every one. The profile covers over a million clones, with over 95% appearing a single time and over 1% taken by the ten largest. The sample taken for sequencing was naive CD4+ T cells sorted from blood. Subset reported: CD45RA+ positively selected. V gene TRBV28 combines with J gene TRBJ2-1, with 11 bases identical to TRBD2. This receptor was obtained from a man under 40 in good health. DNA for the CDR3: TGTGCCAGCAGGGAGGGGACTAGCGGTTACAATGAGCAGTTCTTC. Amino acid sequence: CASREGTSGYNEQFF.